The 30 T cell receptor beta chains in this list originate from one sample, sequenced in a study of human T cells and chemical hapten exposure. Time point noted: patch test 1, 2 weeks after DPC sensitization. Treatment given: therapeutic diphenylcyclopropenone sensitization with weekly scalp DPC. Via MiXCR, TCRdb re-called the RACE reads, giving one row per CDR3 protein. This sample has tens of thousands of distinct CDR3 sequences; 10% occur once, and the top ten carry around 1.5%. Specimen: whole blood, collected in connection with sensitization to the hapten diphenylcyclopropenone (DPC). These receptors all come from a woman aged 50 to 60 with alopecia areata. Some clones in this sample may be carry-over from other donors' samples.

This clonotype was detected many times. This sequence joins TRBV7-3 and TRBJ1-1; TRBD1 is a possible D gene (6 bases). The CDR3 runs 13 residues. The ends were cut back, 5 bases at V and 10 bases at J, with 17 bases in the middle. Germline CDR1 and CDR2: SGHTA and FQGTGA. CDR3 DNA sequence: TGTGCCAGCAGCGCCGACACGTTACAGGGAGCTTTCTTT. Translating gives CASSADTLQGAFF.

This clonotype appeared a few times. The chain couples TRBV29-1 to TRBJ2-1, with 10 bases matching TRBD2. The germline V gene has CDR1 SQVTM and CDR2 ANQGSEA. CDR3 size: 16 residues. V shed 0 bases, J shed 9 bases, and the junction held 11 bases outside the gene matches. CDR3 protein: CSVEDKALAGVSEQFF. DNA for the CDR3: TGCAGCGTTGAAGACAAGGCTCTAGCGGGAGTCAGTGAGCAGTTCTTC.

This clonotype showed up just a few times. The rearrangement uses TRBV12-3 or TRBV12-4 and TRBJ2-7, with no clear D. The length of the CDR3 is 11 residues. Trimming shortened V by 6 bases and J by 2 bases, and 5 bases separated the two germline ends. CDR3 coding DNA: TGTGCCAGCAGCCCTACCTACGAGCAGTACTTC. Protein sequence: CASSPTYEQYF.

This clonotype came up a few times. This rearrangement joins TRBV5-8 to TRBJ2-7, with 12 positions matching TRBD1. With V trimmed by 2 bases and J by 7 bases, 7 bases remained unmatched. This CDR3 is built from 15 residues. Germline V gene data show CDR1 as SGHTS and CDR2 as YDEGEE. CDR3: CASSFSGTGGREQYF. The CDR3 DNA reads as TGTGCCAGCAGCTTTTCCGGGACAGGGGGCAGGGAGCAGTACTTC.

Many counts were recorded for this clonotype. J is TRBJ2-3 and V is TRBV29-1; TRBD2 matches 10 bases. The CDR3 consists of 14 residues. V dropped 1 base and J dropped 4; count of bases not matched to a gene: 2. Germline-derived CDR1 and CDR2 are SQVTM and ANQGSEA. The CDR3 DNA reads as TGCAGCGTTGAAGTAGCGGGAGGATCAGATACGCAGTATTTT. This sequence encodes CSVEVAGGSDTQYF.

This clonotype came up many times. The genes are TRBV18 and TRBJ1-2, with 8 bases matching TRBD1. Trimming at V came to 8 bases and at J to 6 bases, leaving 8 bases not matched to a gene. Germline V gives CDR1 KGHSH, CDR2 LQKENI. The CDR3 spans 13 residues. The CDR3 is CASIRQGSNGYTF. In DNA form, the CDR3 reads TGTGCCAGCATTCGACAGGGGTCCAATGGCTACACCTTC.

In this sample, this clonotype turned up a few times. The chain uses TRBV29-1 and TRBJ1-2, with D tentatively TRBD1 (5 bases). V was shortened by 4 bases and J by 2 bases, with 14 bases between the two germline ends. This CDR3 is 14 amino acids long. Germline values: CDR1 SQVTM, CDR2 ANQGSEA. For the CDR3, the DNA is TGCAGCGTTGGAGGGGCGTCCGCAAACTATGGCTACACCTTC. Residues: CSVGGASANYGYTF.

The chain joins TRBV5-4 to TRBJ2-3; 7 bases align to TRBD2. The CDR3 has 14 residues. With 4 bases clipped from V and 6 bases from J, the junction kept 8 bases outside the gene matches. In germline, CDR1 is SGHNT, CDR2 YYREEE (reference sequence). This chain's CDR3 is CASSLRTRRDTQYF. In DNA, the CDR3 is TGTGCCAGCAGCCTCCGGACTAGACGGGATACGCAGTATTTT.

This clonotype has only a few counts. This chain connects TRBV11-3 to TRBJ2-1; TRBD2 matches 12 bases. CDR1 is SGHNT and CDR2 is YENEEA in the germline V gene. The CDR3 sequence is 16 residues long. V gave up 1 base and J gave up 8 bases; unmatched junction bases: 6. CDR3 sequence reads: CASSLGTSGTHDEQFF. In DNA, the CDR3 is TGTGCCAGCAGCTTAGGGACTAGCGGGACCCACGATGAGCAGTTCTTC.

At least ten counts were recorded for this clonotype. The chain carries TRBV29-1 and TRBJ2-7; D is ambiguous. CDR1 SQVTM and CDR2 ANQGSEA come from the germline V gene. Trimming took off 7 bases at V and 1 base at J, with 8 bases between the two ends. This CDR3 spans 11 amino acids. CDR3 residues: CSAAESYEQYF. The CDR3 nucleotides are TGCAGCGCCGCGGAATCCTACGAGCAGTACTTC.

This clonotype has a handful of counts. The V call is TRBV11-2, the J call TRBJ2-4, with TRBD1 matching 8 bases. Unmatched junction bases numbered 4, after V lost 1 base and J lost 8 bases. This CDR3 is built from 14 residues. The germline gives CDR1 SGHAT, CDR2 FQNNGV. CDR3 DNA: TGTGCCAGCAGCTTAGGGGACAGGCGAGACATTCAGTACTTC. It yields the protein CASSLGDRRDIQYF.

This sequence joins TRBV18 and TRBJ2-1, with D tentatively TRBD1 or TRBD2 (5 bases each). This CDR3 spans 14 amino acids. V lost 0 bases, J lost 9 bases, and 12 bases lay in between. Looked up from germline, CDR1 is KGHSH and CDR2 is LQKENI. The CDR3 coding sequence is TGTGCCAGCTCACCACCGCCCGGTGGGGGTGAGCAGTTCTTC. This codes for CASSPPPGGGEQFF. Variable domain in full (rest from reference TRBV18 and TRBJ2-1): NAGVMQNPRHLVRRRGQEARLRCSPMKGHSHVYWYRQLPEEGLKFMVYLQKENIIDESGMPKERFSAEFPKEGPSILRIQQVVRGDSAAYFCASSPPPGGGEQFFGPGTRLTVL.

This clonotype was seen many times. The rearrangement uses TRBV10-3 and TRBJ2-7; D call uncertain. Trimming removed 10 bases from V and 3 bases from J, with 13 bases in between. The CDR3 sequence is 12 residues long. The V gene's germline CDR1 is ENHRY and CDR2 SYGVKD. CDR3 coding DNA: TGTGCCACCACGGACGGAAACTACGAGCAGTACTTC. It is translated as CATTDGNYEQYF.

The chain combines TRBV28 with TRBJ1-1; D gene uncertain. Germline V gene sequence: CDR1 MDHEN, CDR2 SYDVKM. The CDR3 sequence is 12 residues long. V dropped 4 bases and J dropped 7 bases, with 10 bases sitting between them. The CDR3 spells CASSSSPDEAFF. CDR3 DNA: TGTGCCAGCAGTTCCTCGCCGGATGAAGCTTTCTTT.

This clonotype was recorded many times. V is TRBV10-1 and J is TRBJ1-1; D gene uncertain. CDR3 length: 13 residues. Trimming took 2 bases from V and 6 from J, leaving 10 bases between them. CDR1 WNHNN and CDR2 SYGVQD come from the germline V gene (reference sequence). The CDR3 DNA follows: TGCGCCAGCAGTGAGCCCTCAGGAGCTGAAGCTTTCTTT. Protein sequence: CASSEPSGAEAFF.

In DNA form, the CDR3 reads TGTGCCAGCAGCCAAGGGGGACAGCGGAGGAATGAGCAGTTCTTC. Encoded protein: CASSQGGQRRNEQFF. The genes are TRBV3-1 and TRBJ2-1; 7 bases align to TRBD1. The ends lost 1 base at V and 7 bases at J; junction bases unmatched: 7. From germline, CDR1 is LGHDT and CDR2 YNNKEL (reference sequence). The CDR3 is made up of 15 amino acids.

This rearrangement joins TRBV18 to TRBJ1-5; TRBD1 matches at 9 bases. CDR1 is KGHSH and CDR2 is LQKENI in the germline V gene. The CDR3 is 15 residues long. J was trimmed by 3 bases and V by 5 bases; bases with no gene match: 5. The CDR3 DNA is TGTGCCAGCTCATTCGACAGGGGGATCAATCAGCCCCAGCATTTT. This sequence encodes CASSFDRGINQPQHF. The variable domain in full, with the rest retrieved from reference TRBV18 and TRBJ1-5, is NAGVMQNPRHLVRRRGQEARLRCSPMKGHSHVYWYRQLPEEGLKFMVYLQKENIIDESGMPKERFSAEFPKEGPSILRIQQVVRGDSAAYFCASSFDRGINQPQHFGDGTRLSIL.

This clonotype was seen repeatedly, ten times or more. The chain carries TRBV6-1 and TRBJ1-5, with 7 bases aligning to TRBD1. There are 14 residues in the CDR3. Germline lookup yields CDR1 MNHNS and CDR2 SASEGT. Losses at the gene ends were 0 bases for V and 7 bases for J; bases not matched to a gene: 3. DNA of the CDR3: TGTGCCAGCAGTGAAGCAAACAGGGGCCAGCCCCAGCATTTT. Translation gives CASSEANRGQPQHF.

This clonotype has just a few counts. The chain carries TRBV20-1 and TRBJ2-1; 8 positions match TRBD2. The V segment lost 5 bases and the J segment 7 bases; nucleotides outside the gene matches: 13. From germline, CDR1 is DFQATT and CDR2 SNEGSKA (reference sequence). The CDR3 is 15 residues long. The CDR3 region has the DNA TGCAGTGCTGCAGCACCGGTGTTAGCGGGAAATGAGCAGTTCTTC. The encoded protein is CSAAAPVLAGNEQFF.

This clonotype has ten or more counts. The V and J genes are TRBV7-9 and TRBJ1-1; D is uncertain. Germline-derived CDR1 and CDR2 are SEHNR and FQNEAQ (reference sequence). The CDR3 has 14 amino acids. Trimming removed 5 bases at V and 7 bases at J, with 17 bases between. The CDR3 sequence is CASSPNGVTYEAFF. The CDR3 coding sequence is TGTGCCAGCAGCCCAAACGGTGTCACCTATGAAGCTTTCTTT.

This clonotype was counted only a few times. The chain couples TRBV24-1 to TRBJ2-6; 9 bases match TRBD1. CDR3 size: 17 residues. V was pared by 5 bases and J by 0 bases, with 4 bases of the junction left unmatched. Germline V gene data show CDR1 as KGHDR and CDR2 as SFDVKD. CDR3 region: CATSVSTGGSGANVLTF. The CDR3 bases are TGTGCCACCAGTGTTTCGACAGGGGGCTCTGGGGCCAACGTCCTGACTTTC.

This clonotype has a handful of counts. The chain recombines TRBV21-1 with TRBJ2-7; no DNA check was done on the table's D call, TRBD2. TRBV21-1 is a pseudogene locus. The CDR3 is 14 amino acids. The CDR3 coding sequence is TGTGCCAGCAGCAGACTAGCGGAACCCTACGAGCAGTACTTC. Translated, it gives CASSRLAEPYEQYF.

The sample holds a few counts of this clonotype. The V gene is TRBV12-3 or TRBV12-4, the J gene TRBJ1-2; 8 bases agree with TRBD1. The CDR3 consists of 14 residues. V shed 6 bases and J 2 bases; nucleotides not matched to a gene: 5. CDR3 in amino acids: CASRLGDRNYGYTF. Here the CDR3 DNA reads TGTGCCAGCAGACTAGGGGACAGGAACTATGGCTACACCTTC.

This clonotype was seen many times. The chain carries TRBV18 and TRBJ1-1; TRBD1 might be the D (5 bases). Germline assignment: CDR1 KGHSH and CDR2 LQKENI. The CDR3 extends over 12 amino acids. The V end was cut by 6 bases, the J end by 6 bases, with 11 bases between. The CDR3 sequence: CASSRQFPEAFF. Written as DNA, the CDR3 is TGTGCCAGCTCTCGACAGTTCCCTGAAGCTTTCTTT.

The rearrangement joins TRBV14 to TRBJ2-3; D remains unclear. The CDR3 spans 13 residues. The germline V gene has CDR1 SGHDN and CDR2 FVKESK. V was cut by 1 base and J by 5 bases, with 7 bases left in between. The CDR3 loop reads CASSQGEGDTQYF. In DNA, the CDR3 is TGTGCCAGCAGCCAAGGAGAAGGAGATACGCAGTATTTT.

The chain recombines TRBV13 with TRBJ2-1, with 10 positions matching TRBD1. The J segment lost 3 bases and the V segment lost 5 bases, leaving 10 bases of the junction unmatched. CDR1 and CDR2 (germline): PRHDT, FYEKMQ (reference sequence). The CDR3 has 17 residues. The CDR3 is CASSPSIGTGVYNEQFF. The DNA for the CDR3 is TGTGCCAGCAGCCCATCAATAGGGACAGGGGTCTACAATGAGCAGTTCTTC.

The chain recombines TRBV20-1 with TRBJ1-4; TRBD1 matches at 10 bases. With V trimmed by 3 bases and J by 8 bases, 3 bases remained unmatched. The CDR3 runs to 13 residues. Looked up from germline, CDR1 is DFQATT and CDR2 is SNEGSKA (reference sequence). The CDR3 here is CSARTGGVEKLFF. The CDR3 DNA is TGCAGTGCTAGGACAGGGGGCGTCGAAAAACTGTTTTTT.

This clonotype was seen repeatedly, ten times or more. This rearrangement joins TRBV4-1 to TRBJ2-1; maybe TRBD2 (5 bases). The CDR3 spans 13 residues. CDR1 is MGHRA and CDR2 is YSYEKL in the germline V gene. The V and J ends lost 8 bases and 0 bases respectively, with 8 bases between them. CDR3 loop: CASGAVSYNEQFF. CDR3 nucleotide sequence: TGCGCCAGCGGAGCGGTCTCCTACAATGAGCAGTTCTTC.

There are a few counts of this clonotype. The genes are TRBV5-1 and TRBJ2-7; 8 bases fit TRBD2. Germline CDR1 is SGHRS and CDR2 is YFSETQ. The CDR3 spans 15 residues. V gave up 0 bases and J gave up 2 bases; unmatched junction bases: 4. The CDR3 coding sequence is TGCGCCAGCAGCTTGGCGGCTAGCGGGCCCTACGAGCAGTACTTC. This codes for CASSLAASGPYEQYF.

The table lists this clonotype with a few counts. The chain is built from TRBV30 and TRBJ2-4, with D perhaps assigned TRBD1 or TRBD2 (5 bases each). Trimming took 8 bases from V and 3 from J, leaving 8 bases between them. CDR1 and CDR2 from the germline V gene are GTSNPN and SVGIG (reference sequence). The CDR3 totals 11 residues. The CDR3: CAGTVKNIQYF. CDR3 coding DNA: TGTGCCGGGACCGTCAAAAACATTCAGTACTTC.